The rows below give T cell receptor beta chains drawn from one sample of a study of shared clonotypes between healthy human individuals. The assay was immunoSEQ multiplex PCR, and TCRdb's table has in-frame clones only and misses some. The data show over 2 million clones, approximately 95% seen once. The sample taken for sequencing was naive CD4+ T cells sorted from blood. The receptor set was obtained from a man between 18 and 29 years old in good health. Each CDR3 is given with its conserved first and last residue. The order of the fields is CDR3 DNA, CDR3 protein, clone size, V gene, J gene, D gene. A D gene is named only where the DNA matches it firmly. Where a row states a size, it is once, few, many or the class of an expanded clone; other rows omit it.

CDR3nt: TGTGCCAGCAGTTCGGGACTAGCGGGAGTAAGGTACGAGCAGTACTTC; CDR3aa: CASSSGLAGVRYEQYF; abundance: NA; v_gene: TRBV6-6; j_gene: TRBJ2-7; d_gene: TRBD2
CDR3nt: TGCGCCAGCAGCTTAGGCGGGAGCGATGAGCAGTTCTTC; CDR3aa: CASSLGGSDEQFF; abundance: NA; v_gene: TRBV5-1; j_gene: TRBJ2-1; d_gene: TRBD2
CDR3nt: TGTGCCAGCAGCCTTTGGACAGGGAATAATTCACCCCTCCACTTT; CDR3aa: CASSLWTGNNSPLHF; abundance: NA; v_gene: TRBV7-8; j_gene: TRBJ1-6; d_gene: TRBD1
CDR3nt: TGCAGTGCTAGATTCTCCTACGAGCAGTACTTC; CDR3aa: CSARFSYEQYF; abundance: NA; v_gene: TRBV20-1; j_gene: TRBJ2-7; d_gene: NA
CDR3nt: TGTGCCAGCAGCCTGGACAGGGTTGATCAGCCCCAGCATTTT; CDR3aa: CASSLDRVDQPQHF; abundance: NA; v_gene: TRBV7-9; j_gene: TRBJ1-5; d_gene: TRBD1
CDR3nt: TGTGCCAGCAGCCCAGTTACAGACCAATCACCCCTCCACTTT; CDR3aa: CASSPVTDQSPLHF; abundance: NA; v_gene: TRBV28; j_gene: TRBJ1-6; d_gene: NA
CDR3nt: TGTGCCAGCAGTTGGAAGGGTTCTGATCCTTTCTTT; CDR3aa: CASSWKGSDPFF; abundance: once; v_gene: TRBV28; j_gene: TRBJ1-1; d_gene: NA
CDR3nt: TGTGCCAGCAGTGACGCTATACAGCGGGCCTACAATGAGCAGTTCTTC; CDR3aa: CASSDAIQRAYNEQFF; abundance: NA; v_gene: TRBV6-1; j_gene: TRBJ2-1; d_gene: NA
CDR3nt: TGTGCCTGGAGTGTCGAGATCAATCAGCCCCAGCATTTT; CDR3aa: CAWSVEINQPQHF; abundance: NA; v_gene: TRBV30; j_gene: TRBJ1-5; d_gene: NA
CDR3nt: TGTGCCAGCAGCCGGGGACAGGGGGCGGGGGAGCAGTACTTC; CDR3aa: CASSRGQGAGEQYF; abundance: NA; v_gene: TRBV6-5; j_gene: TRBJ2-7; d_gene: TRBD1
CDR3nt: TGTGCCAGCAGCCACGACCAGCTTAGCTCCTACAATGAGCAGTTCTTC; CDR3aa: CASSHDQLSSYNEQFF; abundance: NA; v_gene: TRBV6-6; j_gene: TRBJ2-1; d_gene: NA
CDR3nt: TGTGCCAGCAGCGTCCACCGTACCTACGAGCAGTACTTC; CDR3aa: CASSVHRTYEQYF; abundance: once; v_gene: TRBV7-2; j_gene: TRBJ2-7; d_gene: NA
CDR3nt: TGTGCCTGGAGCGCCCGACCGACTAGCGGGCGGGGGGATGAGCAGTTCTTC; CDR3aa: CAWSARPTSGRGDEQFF; abundance: NA; v_gene: TRBV30; j_gene: TRBJ2-1; d_gene: TRBD2
CDR3nt: TGCGCCAGCAGACAGGGCCTCCCAAACGAGCAGTACTTC; CDR3aa: CASRQGLPNEQYF; abundance: once; v_gene: TRBV5-1; j_gene: TRBJ2-7; d_gene: NA
CDR3nt: TGCGCCAGCAGCCCCGCCAGTATCACAGATACGCAGTATTTT; CDR3aa: CASSPASITDTQYF; abundance: once; v_gene: TRBV5-1; j_gene: TRBJ2-3; d_gene: NA
CDR3nt: TGTGCCAGCAGTCGAAAGCGGGAGGGCTATATCAGGGAGCTGTTTTTT; CDR3aa: CASSRKREGYIRELFF; abundance: once; v_gene: TRBV27; j_gene: TRBJ2-2; d_gene: TRBD2
CDR3nt: TGTGCCAGTAGTGCGAACGCTAGGGAGACCCAGTACTTC; CDR3aa: CASSANARETQYF; abundance: NA; v_gene: TRBV19; j_gene: TRBJ2-5; d_gene: NA
CDR3nt: TGCGCCAGCAGCCCGGGGTGGACTTACGAGCAGTACTTC; CDR3aa: CASSPGWTYEQYF; abundance: NA; v_gene: TRBV5-1; j_gene: TRBJ2-7; d_gene: NA
CDR3nt: TGTGCCAGTAGTACGGGACTCCTGAATCAGCCCCAGCATTTT; CDR3aa: CASSTGLLNQPQHF; abundance: NA; v_gene: TRBV19; j_gene: TRBJ1-5; d_gene: NA
CDR3nt: TGCAGCGTTGCCGGTACCTTGGCCTACAATGAGCAGTTCTTC; CDR3aa: CSVAGTLAYNEQFF; abundance: NA; v_gene: TRBV29-1; j_gene: TRBJ2-1; d_gene: NA
CDR3nt: TGCGCCAGCAGTGACAGTTATAATTCACCCCTCCACTTT; CDR3aa: CASSDSYNSPLHF; abundance: few; v_gene: TRBV10-1; j_gene: TRBJ1-6; d_gene: NA
CDR3nt: TGTGCCAGCAGCGCCGAAGGACGGAGTGAGCAGTTCTTC; CDR3aa: CASSAEGRSEQFF; abundance: NA; v_gene: TRBV5-4; j_gene: TRBJ2-1; d_gene: NA
CDR3nt: TGTGCCAGCAGTGGACAGGGGAGCTCCTATAATTCACCCCTCCACTTT; CDR3aa: CASSGQGSSYNSPLHF; abundance: NA; v_gene: TRBV6-1; j_gene: TRBJ1-6; d_gene: TRBD1
CDR3nt: TGTGCCAGCATTGGACAGGGGGTATGGTACGAGCAGTACTTC; CDR3aa: CASIGQGVWYEQYF; abundance: NA; v_gene: TRBV28; j_gene: TRBJ2-7; d_gene: TRBD1
CDR3nt: TGTGCCAGCAGCAACGCACCTGAAGCTTTCTTT; CDR3aa: CASSNAPEAFF; abundance: once; v_gene: TRBV21-1; j_gene: TRBJ1-1; d_gene: NA
CDR3nt: TGCGCCAGCAGCGTTCCCGGGACAGGGGGCGATGGCTACACCTTC; CDR3aa: CASSVPGTGGDGYTF; abundance: NA; v_gene: TRBV5-1; j_gene: TRBJ1-2; d_gene: TRBD1
CDR3nt: TGCAGCGTTCCCGGGACAAGGAAAAACACTGAAGCTTTCTTT; CDR3aa: CSVPGTRKNTEAFF; abundance: NA; v_gene: TRBV29-1; j_gene: TRBJ1-1; d_gene: NA
CDR3nt: TGTGCCAGCCTCACGTGCGGGACAGGGGCCTACGAGCAGTACTTC; CDR3aa: CASLTCGTGAYEQYF; abundance: NA; v_gene: TRBV18; j_gene: TRBJ2-7; d_gene: TRBD1
CDR3nt: TGCGCCAGCAGCCAAGCCTCCGAGTATACGCAGTATTTT; CDR3aa: CASSQASEYTQYF; abundance: NA; v_gene: TRBV4-3; j_gene: TRBJ2-3; d_gene: NA
CDR3nt: TGTGCCAGCAGCCCGAGGGGGACAGGGGGCTATGGCTACACCTTC; CDR3aa: CASSPRGTGGYGYTF; abundance: NA; v_gene: TRBV9; j_gene: TRBJ1-2; d_gene: TRBD1
CDR3nt: TGTGCCTGGGGACTAGCTGAAGATACGCAGTATTTT; CDR3aa: CAWGLAEDTQYF; abundance: NA; v_gene: TRBV30; j_gene: TRBJ2-3; d_gene: TRBD2
CDR3nt: TGTGCCAGCAGCGTAGATGCTAGCACAGATACGCAGTATTTT; CDR3aa: CASSVDASTDTQYF; abundance: NA; v_gene: TRBV9; j_gene: TRBJ2-3; d_gene: NA
CDR3nt: TGTGCCAGCAGCCGTGAGGGGGCCGACGGGAATTATGGCTACACCTTC; CDR3aa: CASSREGADGNYGYTF; abundance: NA; v_gene: TRBV27; j_gene: TRBJ1-2; d_gene: TRBD1
CDR3nt: TGTGCCAGCAGCCCCTCTGGTAAAGGGAACTATGGCTACACCTTC; CDR3aa: CASSPSGKGNYGYTF; abundance: NA; v_gene: TRBV6-5; j_gene: TRBJ1-2; d_gene: NA
CDR3nt: TGTGCCAGCAGTCCCGCCCTCTCGGCACGCAATCAGCCCCAGCATTTT; CDR3aa: CASSPALSARNQPQHF; abundance: once; v_gene: TRBV6-6; j_gene: TRBJ1-5; d_gene: NA
CDR3nt: TGCGCCAGCAGCTTGGTGGACAGGGACGGCGGGGAGCTGTTTTTT; CDR3aa: CASSLVDRDGGELFF; abundance: NA; v_gene: TRBV5-1; j_gene: TRBJ2-2; d_gene: TRBD1
CDR3nt: TGTGCCAGCAGCCCGAGCGGGGGGCGACGGGCTTTCTTT; CDR3aa: CASSPSGGRRAFF; abundance: NA; v_gene: TRBV7-9; j_gene: TRBJ1-1; d_gene: NA
CDR3nt: TGTGCCAGCAGCGCAACTAGCGCGGCCAAGGCGGAGACCCAGTACTTC; CDR3aa: CASSATSAAKAETQYF; abundance: NA; v_gene: TRBV5-4; j_gene: TRBJ2-5; d_gene: TRBD2
CDR3nt: TGTGCCAGTAGTCGACGAGACAGCCACTATGGCTACACCTTC; CDR3aa: CASSRRDSHYGYTF; abundance: NA; v_gene: TRBV19; j_gene: TRBJ1-2; d_gene: NA
CDR3nt: TGTGCCATCAGGGGGGACGGTAAAAACAATGAGCAGTTCTTC; CDR3aa: CAIRGDGKNNEQFF; abundance: NA; v_gene: TRBV10-3; j_gene: TRBJ2-1; d_gene: NA
CDR3nt: TGTGCCAGCAGTAGACTGGAAGAGCAGTTCTTC; CDR3aa: CASSRLEEQFF; abundance: NA; v_gene: TRBV6-5; j_gene: TRBJ2-1; d_gene: NA
CDR3nt: TGTGCCAGCAGCTTAGTAGCTACCAATTCACCCCTCCACTTT; CDR3aa: CASSLVATNSPLHF; abundance: NA; v_gene: TRBV7-2; j_gene: TRBJ1-6; d_gene: NA
CDR3nt: TGCGCCAGCAGCCTGGGGGACTACGAGCAGTACTTC; CDR3aa: CASSLGDYEQYF; abundance: NA; v_gene: TRBV5-1; j_gene: TRBJ2-7; d_gene: NA
CDR3nt: TGTGCCATCAGTGGAGGTCCAGAAACGGGGTCACCCCTCCACTTT; CDR3aa: CAISGGPETGSPLHF; abundance: NA; v_gene: TRBV10-3; j_gene: TRBJ1-6; d_gene: NA
CDR3nt: TGCGCCAGCAGCTTGGCCACTGGAGGGTTGAAGACCCAGTACTTC; CDR3aa: CASSLATGGLKTQYF; abundance: NA; v_gene: TRBV5-1; j_gene: TRBJ2-5; d_gene: NA
CDR3nt: TGTGCCAGCAGCCCTTCGATGACTAGCGGGCCGCCGGAGACCCAGTACTTC; CDR3aa: CASSPSMTSGPPETQYF; abundance: NA; v_gene: TRBV9; j_gene: TRBJ2-5; d_gene: TRBD2
CDR3nt: TGTGCCGCCACGGGGGGTTCCTATAATTCACCCCTCCACTTT; CDR3aa: CAATGGSYNSPLHF; abundance: NA; v_gene: TRBV10-3; j_gene: TRBJ1-6; d_gene: NA
CDR3nt: TGTGCCAGCAGCGTATCCCCGGCCTACGAGCAGTACTTC; CDR3aa: CASSVSPAYEQYF; abundance: NA; v_gene: TRBV9; j_gene: TRBJ2-7; d_gene: NA
CDR3nt: TGTGCCAGCAGTTACTCGTCGCCTCAGACGCCCGGGGAGCTGTTTTTT; CDR3aa: CASSYSSPQTPGELFF; abundance: NA; v_gene: TRBV6-5; j_gene: TRBJ2-2; d_gene: NA
CDR3nt: TGTGCCAGCAGTCTGAGTTTCTACGAGCAGTACTTC; CDR3aa: CASSLSFYEQYF; abundance: NA; v_gene: TRBV28; j_gene: TRBJ2-7; d_gene: NA
CDR3nt: TGTGCCAGCAGGACGGCGAGCGGGGGCCGGGAGACCCAGTACTTC; CDR3aa: CASRTASGGRETQYF; abundance: NA; v_gene: TRBV6-5; j_gene: TRBJ2-5; d_gene: TRBD2
CDR3nt: TGTGCCAGCAGTTCCGGGACAGGGGCCCTATACACTGAAGCTTTCTTT; CDR3aa: CASSSGTGALYTEAFF; abundance: NA; v_gene: TRBV25-1; j_gene: TRBJ1-1; d_gene: TRBD1